The sequence of this T cell receptor (beta chain) was determined in a study of cytomegalovirus exposure and HLA in healthy donors. The CDR3 has 19 amino acids. Unmatched junction bases numbered 12, after V lost 5 bases and J lost 4 bases. Looked up from germline, CDR1 is MDHEN and CDR2 is SYDVKM. Samples came from healthy bone marrow donors. Use of 60 Vbeta and 13 Jbeta primers characterized the PCR. The authors' processing: Later reanalysis found around 84 million unique TCR beta chains, around 11 million of them shared. The assay was immunoSEQ multiplex PCR, and TCRdb's table has in-frame clones only and misses some. The DNA was the basis for D and trimming; V, J and clone size are from that table. The profile shows approximately 110,000 clones, roughly 69% of them singletons. Broader study findings: Later on, an analysis found that several of the most significant clusters appeared to be linked to common viral pathogens, which included parvovirus B19.

In regard to this clone: The antigen remains unidentified.

The V call is TRBV28, the J call TRBJ2-6; 12 positions agree with TRBD1. The sequence derives from a man in his fifties in good health and CMV-seropositive. The sample comprised PBMCs. CDR3 bases: TGTGCCAGCAGTCCTATAGTCCCGGGACAGGGGGCCGGGGCCAACGTCCTGACTTTC. This sequence encodes CASSPIVPGQGAGANVLTF.